The 18 T cell receptor beta chains in this list originate from one sample, sequenced in a study of CD8 T cells in Susac syndrome. It was with random hexamers that roughly 0.5 to 1 ug RNA was reverse transcribed. In TCRdb, the immunoSEQ multiplex PCR reads were re-called with MiXCR into one record per CDR3 protein. The sample contains 300,000 to 350,000 distinct CDR3 sequences, roughly 94% of which appear only once. Input material: CD4+ T cells from PBMCs. The origin of the receptors is a human donor with multiple sclerosis.

The rearrangement uses TRBV21-1 and TRBJ2-7. TRBV21-1 counts as a pseudogene. The CDR3 is 12 amino acids. The CDR3 reads CASSEEAVFRYF. The CDR3 DNA reads as TGTGCCAGCAGCGAAGAGGCAGTTTTCAGGTACTTC.

This clonotype was found once. The J gene is TRBJ2-1, the V gene TRBV29-1; D possibly corresponds to TRBD2 (6 bases). This CDR3 has 16 amino acids. Per germline, CDR1 SQVTM and CDR2 ANQGSEA. V was clipped by 3 bases and J by 2 bases, with 17 bases between them. Here the CDR3 reads CSVEGVGGTTYNEQFF. In DNA form, the CDR3 reads TGCAGCGTTGAGGGGGTTGGCGGGACGACCTACAATGAGCAGTTCTTC.

The chain has TRBV2 and TRBJ1-5; D is ambiguous. The germline V gene has CDR1 SNHLY and CDR2 FYNNEI. CDR3 size: 12 residues. Trimming shortened V by 6 bases and J by 3 bases, and 6 bases separated the two germline ends. The CDR3, as DNA: TGTGCCAGCAGGCGGCTCAATCAGCCCCAGCATTTT. Amino acids: CASRRLNQPQHF.

The chain recombines TRBV19 with TRBJ2-4; 9 bases are a match to TRBD1. This CDR3 is built from 17 residues. V was clipped by 1 base and J by 5 bases; unmatched bases: 9. Germline V gene lookup returns CDR1 LNHDA and CDR2 SQIVND (reference sequence). In DNA form, the CDR3 reads TGTGCCAGTAGTATAGCTACGGGACAGGGAGGCGAAAACATTCAGTACTTC. It encodes CASSIATGQGGENIQYF. The whole variable domain, remainder taken from reference TRBV19 and TRBJ2-4, is DGGITQSPKYLFRKEGQNVTLSCEQNLNHDAMYWYRQDPGQGLRLIYYSQIVNDFQKGDIAEGYSVSREKKESFPLTVTSAQKNPTAFYLCASSIATGQGGENIQYFGAGTRLSVL.

V and J are TRBV2 and TRBJ2-5; D may be TRBD2 (5 bases). With 0 bases removed from V and 2 bases from J, the gap between germline ends came to 10 bases. The CDR3 length is 15 residues. Germline-derived CDR1 and CDR2 are SNHLY and FYNNEI. The CDR3 loop reads CASSEAEGRQETQYF. CDR3 nucleotide sequence: TGTGCCAGCAGTGAAGCGGAAGGGAGACAAGAGACCCAGTACTTC.

V usage is TRBV5-1 and J usage is TRBJ2-7, with D perhaps TRBD2 (5 bases). V was clipped by 2 bases and J by 1 base, with 10 bases between them. Germline CDR1 reads SGHRS; CDR2 reads YFSETQ. This CDR3 is built from 14 residues. This CDR3 reads CASSFAGVSYEQYF. DNA of the CDR3: TGCGCCAGCAGCTTTGCCGGGGTATCCTACGAGCAGTACTTC.

The chain uses TRBV12-3 or TRBV12-4 and TRBJ2-1; 7 positions agree with TRBD2. The CDR3 has 16 residues. V shed 3 bases, J shed 6 bases, and the junction held 11 bases outside the gene matches. CDR3 bases: TGTGCCAGCAGTTTGAGAGGCGGGAGAGCACCCAATGAGCAGTTCTTC. Protein sequence: CASSLRGGRAPNEQFF.

The chain has TRBV2 and TRBJ1-2, with a weak D call TRBD1 (5 bases). From germline, CDR1 is SNHLY and CDR2 FYNNEI. This CDR3 contains 14 residues. The germline V and J ends were trimmed by 3 bases and 4 bases, with 12 bases remaining between them. The CDR3 DNA follows: TGTGCCAGCAGTGATCGGGGGAGGGGCTATGGCTACACCTTC. This codes for CASSDRGRGYGYTF.

The CDR3 here is CASSSGVATDTQYF. CDR3 DNA: TGTGCCAGCAGCTCGGGGGTAGCGACAGATACGCAGTATTTT. The rearrangement uses TRBV7-2 and TRBJ2-3, with D possibly matching TRBD2 (6 bases). V was trimmed by 4 bases and J by 3 bases, leaving 11 bases between them. The CDR3 covers 14 residues. Germline lookup yields CDR1 SGHTA and CDR2 FQGNSA.

This chain connects TRBV11-2 to TRBJ2-3; 9 bases are a match to TRBD2. The germline V gene has CDR1 SGHAT and CDR2 FQNNGV. The CDR3 is 17 amino acids. Trimming took 1 base from V and 1 from J; bases not matched to a gene: 6. The CDR3 protein is CASSLAPSGAGTDTQYF. Here the CDR3 DNA reads TGTGCCAGCAGCTTAGCCCCTAGCGGGGCGGGCACAGATACGCAGTATTTT. Complete variable domain (other parts from reference TRBV11-2 and TRBJ2-3): EAGVAQSPRYKIIEKRQSVAFWCNPISGHATLYWYQQILGQGPKLLIQFQNNGVVDDSQLPKDRFSAERLKGVDSTLKIQPAKLEDSAVYLCASSLAPSGAGTDTQYFGPGTRLTVL.

The rearrangement links TRBV7-9 to TRBJ2-7; 10 bases agree with TRBD2. CDR1 and CDR2 (germline): SEHNR, FQNEAQ (reference sequence). The CDR3 length is 15 residues. V trimming: 5 bases; J trimming: 3 bases; junction bases outside the gene matches: 7. CDR3 region: CASSPRAGGFYEQYF. CDR3 nucleotide sequence: TGTGCCAGCAGCCCGAGAGCGGGGGGGTTCTACGAGCAGTACTTC.

V is TRBV30 and J is TRBJ2-3; 7 bases match TRBD2. The CDR3 covers 14 residues. After removal of 4 bases from V and 2 bases from J, the junction contained 6 bases not matched to a gene. Germline values: CDR1 GTSNPN, CDR2 SVGIG (reference sequence). CDR3 nucleotide sequence: TGTGCCTGGATGGCCGGGGGGAACACAGATACGCAGTATTTT. Encoded protein: CAWMAGGNTDTQYF.

The V call is TRBV30, the J call TRBJ1-1; 7 bases are a match to TRBD1. The CDR3 covers 13 residues. Germline assignment: CDR1 GTSNPN and CDR2 SVGIG (reference sequence). The V and J ends lost 2 bases and 1 base, in that order; junction bases with no gene match: 1. Written as DNA, the CDR3 is TGTGCCTGGAGTCGACAGGGGAACACTGAAGCTTTCTTT. Translation gives CAWSRQGNTEAFF.

This clonotype occurred once. The V gene is TRBV5-4, the J gene TRBJ2-5; 8 nucleotides agree with TRBD2. CDR1 and CDR2 from the germline V gene are SGHNT and YYREEE (reference sequence). CDR3 length: 17 residues. With V trimmed by 0 bases and J by 8 bases, 15 bases remained unmatched. CDR3 coding DNA: TGTGCCAGCAGCTTGGGGTCTGGCGCGGGGGGCCGAGACACCCAGTACTTC. Translated, it gives CASSLGSGAGGRDTQYF.

The chain has TRBV20-1 and TRBJ2-1; TRBD2 aligns across 9 bases. The CDR3 totals 13 residues. Trimming cost V 2 bases and J 6 bases; bases outside gene matches: 2. Germline-derived CDR1 and CDR2 are DFQATT and SNEGSKA (reference sequence). CDR3 sequence (DNA): TGCAGTGCTAGACTAGCGGGGCTCAATGAGCAGTTCTTC. Translated, it gives CSARLAGLNEQFF.

The chain is built from TRBV3-1 and TRBJ2-3; D uncertain. Trimming removed 0 bases at V and 6 bases at J, with 13 bases between. This CDR3 contains 15 residues. The V gene's germline CDR1 is LGHDT and CDR2 YNNKEL (reference sequence). This CDR3 reads CASSQDVAVRDTQYF. The CDR3 bases are TGTGCCAGCAGCCAAGATGTGGCAGTTCGGGATACGCAGTATTTT.

The V gene is TRBV11-3, the J gene TRBJ1-3; D not resolved. Trimming shortened V by 5 bases and J by 8 bases, and 10 bases separated the two germline ends. CDR3 length: 12 residues. Per germline, CDR1 SGHNT and CDR2 YENEEA. The CDR3 nucleotides are TGTGCCAGCAGCCCCTGGAGGGACACCATATATTTT. Translated: CASSPWRDTIYF.

The chain recombines TRBV19 with TRBJ1-5; D gene ambiguous. V lost 6 bases to trimming and J lost 0 bases, with 6 bases between them. CDR1 and CDR2 (germline): LNHDA, SQIVND (reference sequence). The CDR3 is made up of 13 amino acids. The CDR3, as DNA: TGTGCCAGTAGGGGTTATAGCAATCAGCCCCAGCATTTT. Its protein product is CASRGYSNQPQHF.